This passage covers 24 T cell receptor beta chains from one sample sequenced in a study of blood T cell repertoires in COVID-19. The repertoire was sequenced with immunoSEQ multiplex PCR; TCRdb's copy has only in-frame clones and lacks some. The data show some 300,000 clones, about 90% seen once. Specimen: PBMCs or T cells enriched from blood (not recorded which). The receptors were gathered from a woman aged 25 to 45 who had recovered from COVID-19.

The gene calls are TRBV29-1 and TRBJ2-3; 9 bases match TRBD1. The CDR3 covers 14 residues. Trimming cost V 7 bases and J 2 bases; bases outside gene matches: 7. The germline V gene has CDR1 SQVTM and CDR2 ANQGSEA. The CDR3 protein is CSEAGQGITDTQYF. In DNA form, the CDR3 reads TGCAGCGAAGCAGGACAGGGGATCACAGATACGCAGTATTTT.

The chain carries TRBV19 and TRBJ1-6; no clear D gene. Trimming stripped 7 bases from V and 4 bases from J, with 11 bases between. In germline, CDR1 is LNHDA, CDR2 SQIVND (reference sequence). CDR3 length: 14 residues. In DNA form, the CDR3 reads TGTGCCAGTAAGGATGCGGGATATAATTCACCCCTCCACTTT. The encoded protein is CASKDAGYNSPLHF.

This clone was seen a single time. The rearrangement uses TRBV28 and TRBJ1-2; D perhaps matches TRBD1 (5 bases). The germline CDR1 and CDR2 sequences are MDHEN and SYDVKM. Trimming cost V 2 bases and J 2 bases, with 9 bases left between them. The CDR3 length is 14 residues. The chain's CDR3 is CASSLTGGNYGYTF. Here the CDR3 DNA reads TGTGCCAGCAGTTTAACGGGGGGGAACTATGGCTACACCTTC.

V usage is TRBV2 and J usage is TRBJ1-5, with D uncertain. There are 13 residues in the CDR3. In germline, CDR1 is SNHLY, CDR2 FYNNEI. The germline V and J ends were trimmed by 5 bases and 5 bases, with 10 bases remaining between them. CDR3 sequence: CASSMGGYQPQHF. In nucleotides, the CDR3 is TGTGCCAGCAGTATGGGAGGGTATCAGCCCCAGCATTTT.

The chain couples TRBV18 to TRBJ2-7, with a possible D match to TRBD1 (5 bases). The CDR3 is made up of 16 amino acids. CDR1 and CDR2 (germline): KGHSH, LQKENI. V was clipped by 2 bases and J by 4 bases, with 18 bases between them. The CDR3 DNA reads as TGTGCCAGCTCACCAACAGAGGCGCAGGGTAGGTACGAGCAGTACTTC. This gives the protein CASSPTEAQGRYEQYF.

The J gene is TRBJ1-2, the V gene TRBV7-9; D call uncertain. In germline, CDR1 is SEHNR, CDR2 FQNEAQ (reference sequence). V shed 3 bases and J shed 3 bases, with 5 bases lying between them. This CDR3 has 12 residues. Here the CDR3 DNA reads TGTGCCAGCAGCTTCGGGGACTATGGCTACACCTTC. The encoded protein is CASSFGDYGYTF.

This clone was seen more than once but under ten times. The V gene is TRBV5-4, the J gene TRBJ2-2; D possibly corresponds to TRBD2 (5 bases). The CDR3 has 14 residues. Germline V gives CDR1 SGHNT, CDR2 YYREEE (reference sequence). V gave up 0 bases and J gave up 5 bases, with 8 bases separating them. DNA of the CDR3: TGTGCCAGCAGCTTGGACCAGCGGACCGGGGAGCTGTTTTTT. This codes for CASSLDQRTGELFF. Together with reference TRBV5-4 and TRBJ2-2, the CDR3 gives the full variable domain: ETGVTQSPTHLIKTRGQQVTLRCSSQSGHNTVSWYQQALGQGPQFIFQYYREEENGRGNFPPRFSGLQFPNYSSELNVNALELDDSALYLCASSLDQRTGELFFGEGSRLTVL.

About this clone: The sample contains more than one DNA sequence encoding this CDR3. The rearrangement uses TRBV18 and TRBJ2-5, with 9 bases fitting TRBD1. The CDR3 runs 13 residues. The ends lost 3 bases at V and 4 bases at J; junction bases unmatched: 0. The V gene's germline CDR1 is KGHSH and CDR2 LQKENI. The CDR3 spells CASSPTGGETQYF. CDR3 nucleotides: TGTGCCAGCTCACCGACAGGGGGAGAGACCCAGTACTTC.

The chain carries TRBV4-1 and TRBJ2-4; 7 nucleotides match TRBD1. The germline V gene encodes CDR1 MGHRA and CDR2 YSYEKL. The CDR3 sequence is 17 residues long. V shed 4 bases and J 3 bases; nucleotides not matched to a gene: 12. This chain's CDR3 is CASSPYRDSANKNIQYF. In DNA form, the CDR3 reads TGCGCCAGCAGCCCATACCGGGACAGCGCGAACAAAAACATTCAGTACTTC.

This clone came up a few times. V and J are TRBV7-2 and TRBJ1-1; 9 nucleotides align to TRBD1. V gave up 6 bases and J gave up 1 base; unmatched junction bases: 9. This CDR3 has 16 amino acids. CDR1 is SGHTA and CDR2 is FQGNSA in the germline V gene. In nucleotides, the CDR3 is TGTGCCAGCAGACCGGACAGGGGTCTATCGAACACTGAAGCTTTCTTT. It translates to CASRPDRGLSNTEAFF.

This sequence joins TRBV9 and TRBJ1-2; 10 bases map to TRBD1. Trimming at V came to 4 bases and at J to 8 bases, leaving 8 bases not matched to a gene. CDR1 and CDR2 (germline): SGDLS, YYNGEE. The CDR3 extends over 14 amino acids. The CDR3 sequence is CASSLGQGLLGYTF. The CDR3 coding sequence is TGTGCCAGCAGCTTGGGACAGGGGCTACTAGGCTACACCTTC.

The chain has TRBV7-9 and TRBJ2-1, with 9 positions matching TRBD2. The germline V gene has CDR1 SEHNR and CDR2 FQNEAQ (reference sequence). The CDR3 length is 13 residues. With V trimmed by 10 bases and J by 5 bases, 6 bases remained unmatched. CDR3 loop: CATPTSGNNEQFF. CDR3 coding DNA: TGTGCCACGCCGACTAGCGGTAACAATGAGCAGTTCTTC.

The V call is TRBV6-5, the J call TRBJ2-3, with D possibly matching TRBD2 (5 bases). Germline V lookup: CDR1 MNHEY, CDR2 SVGAGI. The CDR3 loop spans 14 amino acids. The ends were cut back, 7 bases at V and 1 base at J, with 12 bases in the middle. CDR3: CASIREWGTDTQYF. As DNA, the CDR3 is TGTGCCAGCATTAGGGAGTGGGGCACAGATACGCAGTATTTT.

This clone was recorded only once. The chain joins TRBV5-4 to TRBJ2-7, with 13 positions matching TRBD2. This CDR3 has 16 residues. The trim removed 2 bases at V and 0 bases at J, leaving 2 bases unmatched. The germline gives CDR1 SGHNT, CDR2 YYREEE (reference sequence). CDR3 loop: CASSLRLAGGSYEQYF. CDR3 coding DNA: TGTGCCAGCAGCTTACGACTAGCGGGAGGCTCCTACGAGCAGTACTTC.

The table lists this clone with a count of one. J is TRBJ1-6 and V is TRBV13; TRBD1 aligns across 8 bases. Looked up from germline, CDR1 is PRHDT and CDR2 is FYEKMQ (reference sequence). J gave up 7 bases and V 11 bases, and 10 bases lay outside the gene matches. The CDR3 is 14 residues long. The CDR3 sequence is CAGSTGTGNSPLHF. The CDR3 nucleotides are TGTGCCGGCTCTACCGGGACAGGAAATTCACCCCTCCACTTT.

This clone was counted once. This sequence joins TRBV7-2 and TRBJ2-1; D possibly corresponds to TRBD1 (6 bases). V dropped 3 bases and J dropped 3 bases, with 12 bases sitting between them. The CDR3 consists of 15 residues. Germline assignment: CDR1 SGHTA and CDR2 FQGNSA. For the CDR3, the DNA is TGTGCCAGCAGCTTTAGACAGGTTCTCTACAATGAGCAGTTCTTC. Its protein is CASSFRQVLYNEQFF.

This clone was found once. The J gene is TRBJ2-7, the V gene TRBV21-1; the D call TRBD1 from the table was never checked on the DNA. TRBV21-1 is marked as a pseudogene. CDR3 size: 15 residues. In nucleotides, the CDR3 is TGTGCCAGCGACAAAAATTGGGACAGAATGCGGGAGCAGTACTTC. Translating gives CASDKNWDRMREQYF.

Note on this clone: The same CDR3 is also encoded by other DNA sequences in this sample. J is TRBJ1-1 and V is TRBV6-5; tentative D call: TRBD1 (5 bases). V shed 6 bases and J shed 1 base, with 12 bases lying between them. The CDR3 has 14 residues. Per germline, CDR1 MNHEY and CDR2 SVGAGI. The CDR3 loop is CASSLGGTNTEAFF. The DNA for the CDR3 is TGTGCCAGCAGCCTGGGGGGTACGAACACTGAAGCTTTCTTT.

This CDR3 reads CASSWTSGNYNEQFF. In DNA, the CDR3 is TGTGCCAGCAGCTGGACTAGCGGGAATTACAATGAGCAGTTCTTC. The rearrangement links TRBV7-2 to TRBJ2-1; 12 bases fit TRBD2. The CDR3 has 15 residues. Germline values: CDR1 SGHTA, CDR2 FQGNSA. The ends lost 4 bases at V and 4 bases at J; junction bases unmatched: 2.

The genes are TRBV4-3 and TRBJ2-7, with 9 nucleotides matching TRBD2. The germline CDR1 and CDR2 sequences are LGHNA and YSLEER. This CDR3 comprises 16 residues. V gave up 3 bases and J gave up 9 bases; unmatched junction bases: 15. This CDR3 is CASSQYPSGTSRGQYF. The CDR3, as DNA: TGCGCCAGCAGCCAGTACCCTAGCGGGACTTCGCGGGGGCAGTACTTC.

The J gene is TRBJ1-1, the V gene TRBV6-5, with D possibly being TRBD1 (5 bases). V dropped 5 bases and J dropped 4 bases, with 17 bases sitting between them. CDR1 is MNHEY and CDR2 is SVGAGI in the germline V gene. The CDR3 has 15 residues. The CDR3 loop reads CASSPGLGLGTEAFF. In nucleotides, the CDR3 is TGTGCCAGCAGTCCAGGGTTAGGGTTGGGCACTGAAGCTTTCTTT.

The chain couples TRBV5-8 to TRBJ2-7; 7 nucleotides align to TRBD2. Germline V gene sequence: CDR1 SGHTS, CDR2 YDEGEE. V was clipped by 2 bases and J by 0 bases; unmatched bases: 5. The CDR3 is 15 residues long. This CDR3 reads CASSFLAATSYEQYF. The DNA for the CDR3 is TGTGCCAGCAGCTTCCTAGCGGCAACCTCCTACGAGCAGTACTTC.

The chain has TRBV18 and TRBJ2-1; 7 bases line up with TRBD1. This CDR3 contains 15 residues. After removal of 5 bases from V and 2 bases from J, the junction contained 6 bases not matched to a gene. Germline V CDR1 and CDR2: KGHSH, LQKENI. In DNA form, the CDR3 reads TGTGCCAGCTCAGCCGGGACAGAAACCTACAATGAGCAGTTCTTC. It codes for CASSAGTETYNEQFF.

The chain carries TRBV2 and TRBJ1-6, with 11 nucleotides matching TRBD1. The CDR3 is 14 residues long. Losses at the gene ends were 4 bases for V and 9 bases for J; bases not matched to a gene: 2. CDR1 and CDR2 (germline): SNHLY, FYNNEI. DNA of the CDR3: TGTGCCAGCAGTGGGGACAGGGGGGGTTCACCCCTCCACTTT. This encodes CASSGDRGGSPLHF.